The 26 T cell receptor beta chains reported below all come from one sample, sequenced in a study of identical twins. TCRdb called the 5' RACE reads again in MiXCR, with one record for every CDR3 protein. This repertoire shows 450,000 to 650,000 distinct CDR3 sequences, 12% to 15% found once; its top ten account for 0.44%. These same data were also listed under a study on yellow fever vaccine responses in identical twins.

Input material: CD4+ T cells sorted from blood. These receptors were collected from a woman aged 18-29 years in good health.

This clonotype has ten or more counts. The chain uses TRBV6-1 and TRBJ2-3, with D perhaps matching TRBD1 (5 bases). Germline CDR1 and CDR2: MNHNS and SASEGT. The CDR3 covers 15 residues. The germline V and J ends were trimmed by 8 bases and 0 bases, with 15 bases remaining between them. The CDR3 sequence is CASGAAYYSTDTQYF. The CDR3 nucleotides read TGTGCCAGCGGGGCAGCGTACTATAGCACAGATACGCAGTATTTT.

The chain combines TRBV10-3 with TRBJ2-7; no definite D call. CDR1 is ENHRY and CDR2 is SYGVKD in the germline V gene. V lost 2 bases, J lost 5 bases, and 4 bases lay in between. The CDR3 length is 11 residues. This chain's CDR3 is CAISEPNEQYF. The CDR3 DNA reads TGTGCCATCAGTGAGCCAAACGAGCAGTACTTC.

The CDR3 sequence is CASSAQGAVGELFF. DNA of the CDR3: TGTGCCAGCAGCGCTCAGGGGGCCGTCGGGGAGCTGTTTTTT. The V and J genes are TRBV3-1 and TRBJ2-2, with 8 bases identical to TRBD1. The CDR3 has 14 residues. Germline V gene lookup returns CDR1 LGHDT and CDR2 YNNKEL (reference sequence). V was clipped by 5 bases and J by 7 bases; unmatched bases: 6.

The rearrangement joins TRBV6-5 to TRBJ1-2; 12 positions agree with TRBD1. The V gene end was trimmed by 4 bases and the J gene end by 4 bases; junction bases not matched to a gene: 10. Germline loops: CDR1 MNHEY, CDR2 SVGAGI. The CDR3 has 17 amino acids. In DNA, the CDR3 is TGTGCCAGCAGTTTGTCGGGACAGGGGGCTTTGGGCTATGGCTACACCTTC. Protein product: CASSLSGQGALGYGYTF.

This clonotype showed up many times. This chain uses TRBV20-1 with TRBJ2-5; D remains ambiguous. The V gene's germline CDR1 is DFQATT and CDR2 SNEGSKA (reference sequence). Trimming took 2 bases from V and 1 from J, leaving 8 bases between them. There are 13 residues in the CDR3. The DNA for the CDR3 is TGCAGTGCTAGAACGACGGTCCAAGAGACCCAGTACTTC. Protein sequence: CSARTTVQETQYF.

The rearrangement joins TRBV29-1 to TRBJ2-1; TRBD1 matches 9 bases. The CDR3 spans 11 residues. V was pared by 7 bases and J by 6 bases, with 1 base of the junction left unmatched. Looked up from germline, CDR1 is SQVTM and CDR2 is ANQGSEA. In DNA, the CDR3 is TGCAGCGGGGACAGGGTCAATGAGCAGTTCTTC. This gives the protein CSGDRVNEQFF.

The sample holds a few counts of this clonotype. The rearrangement uses TRBV7-9 and TRBJ2-7; D is perhaps TRBD1 or TRBD2 (7 bases each). The V gene lost 5 bases and the J gene lost 9 bases, with 20 bases spanning the gap. The germline CDR1 and CDR2 sequences are SEHNR and FQNEAQ (reference sequence). The CDR3 consists of 14 residues. For the CDR3, the DNA is TGTGCCAGCAGCCCAGGGGGAGCGGGACTCGGGCAGTACTTC. Its translation is CASSPGGAGLGQYF.

The J gene is TRBJ2-7, the V gene TRBV5-1; TRBD2 aligns across 7 bases. After removal of 6 bases from V and 5 bases from J, the junction contained 17 bases not matched to a gene. In germline, CDR1 is SGHRS, CDR2 YFSETQ. The CDR3 is made up of 16 amino acids. The CDR3: CASKTGAGTTYNEQYF. The CDR3 coding sequence is TGCGCCAGCAAAACCGGCGCCGGGACTACCTACAACGAGCAGTACTTC.

This clonotype was counted only a few times. The V call is TRBV6-5, the J call TRBJ2-3; TRBD1 aligns across 8 bases. Germline CDR1 and CDR2: MNHEY and SVGAGI. This CDR3 has 11 residues. After removal of 6 bases from V and 8 bases from J, the junction contained 1 base not matched to a gene. CDR3 sequence (DNA): TGTGCCAGCAGGGACAGGGTTACGCAGTATTTT. Protein sequence: CASRDRVTQYF.

This clonotype occurred a few times. The rearrangement links TRBV4-1 to TRBJ2-1, with D possibly TRBD2 on 6 matching bases. The CDR3 length is 16 residues. CDR1 MGHRA and CDR2 YSYEKL come from the germline V gene. The V end lost 1 base, the J end lost 7 bases, and 17 bases lay between the germline ends. The CDR3: CASSQGLGGYGNEQFF. CDR3 in DNA: TGCGCCAGCAGCCAAGGCCTGGGGGGTTACGGAAATGAGCAGTTCTTC.

The rearrangement uses TRBV7-8 and TRBJ2-3; D call uncertain. Germline V lookup: CDR1 SGHVS, CDR2 FQNEAQ. CDR3 size: 16 residues. V was cut by 2 bases and J by 0 bases, with 12 bases left in between. CDR3 sequence (DNA): TGTGCCAGCAGCTTACTGGGTCCCCCTAGCACAGATACGCAGTATTTT. Amino acids: CASSLLGPPSTDTQYF.

This chain connects TRBV5-1 to TRBJ2-5; possible D gene TRBD2, 6 bases. V was shortened by 2 bases and J by 4 bases, with 15 bases between the two germline ends. This CDR3 is 15 amino acids long. Germline lookup yields CDR1 SGHRS and CDR2 YFSETQ. Written as DNA, the CDR3 is TGCGCCAGCAGCTTTTACGGAGGGAGTAGAGAGACCCAGTACTTC. This encodes CASSFYGGSRETQYF.

Here the CDR3 DNA reads TGTGCCAGCAGTACGAACTTACCATACGAGCAGTACGTC. Translated, it gives CASSTNLPYEQYV. V is TRBV6-2 or TRBV6-3 and J is TRBJ2-7; no definite D call. Trimming left V 5 bases short and J 4 bases short, with 12 bases between. Germline V CDR1 and CDR2: MNHEY, SVGEGT. The CDR3 has 13 residues.

The rearrangement links TRBV10-2 to TRBJ2-7; either TRBD1 or TRBD2 may fit D (5 bases each). Germline-derived CDR1 and CDR2 are WSHSY and SAAADI. This CDR3 comprises 15 residues. V lost 3 bases, J lost 7 bases, and 19 bases lay in between. Written as DNA, the CDR3 is TGCGCCAGCAGTGAAGGAGTTGGGGGTCTGTATGAGCAGTACTTC. Its protein product is CASSEGVGGLYEQYF.

This clonotype was detected only a few times. This sequence joins TRBV12-3 or TRBV12-4 and TRBJ1-4, with 7 positions matching TRBD1. This CDR3 comprises 15 residues. V shed 5 bases, J shed 0 bases, and the junction held 3 bases outside the gene matches. DNA of the CDR3: TGTGCCAGCAGTCACAGGGGCTCAACTAATGAAAAACTGTTTTTT. Its translation is CASSHRGSTNEKLFF.

The chain carries TRBV5-1 and TRBJ1-1; 7 bases line up with TRBD1. V trimming: 0 bases; J trimming: 6 bases; junction bases outside the gene matches: 5. This CDR3 is 14 amino acids long. From germline, CDR1 is SGHRS and CDR2 YFSETQ. The CDR3 DNA is TGCGCCAGCAGCTTGGGGACAGGCAATGCTGAAGCTTTCTTT. Amino acids: CASSLGTGNAEAFF.

This clonotype was found a few times. This sequence joins TRBV3-1 and TRBJ1-1, with TRBD1 as a possible D gene (6 bases). The V end lost 0 bases, the J end lost 11 bases, and 13 bases lay between the germline ends. Germline CDR1 reads LGHDT; CDR2 reads YNNKEL (reference sequence). This CDR3 contains 13 residues. CDR3 DNA: TGTGCCAGCAGCCAAGAGTGGGGGGCAACGGCTTTCTTT. Translated, it gives CASSQEWGATAFF.

This clonotype was found a few times. The CDR3 here is CASTPSGTSYNEQFF. The CDR3 DNA sequence: TGTGCCAGCACCCCCTCCGGGACGTCCTACAATGAGCAGTTCTTC. The chain joins TRBV4-2 to TRBJ2-1; D possibly matches TRBD1 or TRBD2 (5 bases each). From germline, CDR1 is LGHNA and CDR2 YNFKEQ. There are 15 residues in the CDR3. V lost 7 bases and J 1 base, leaving 14 bases between the germline ends.

This clonotype was found a few times. The J gene is TRBJ2-1, the V gene TRBV20-1; D perhaps matches TRBD2 (6 bases). V was clipped by 5 bases and J by 4 bases, with 18 bases between them. Germline values: CDR1 DFQATT, CDR2 SNEGSKA (reference sequence). This CDR3 contains 15 residues. The CDR3 sequence: CSALATGSLYNEQFF. Here the CDR3 DNA reads TGCAGTGCTCTTGCAACCGGGAGTTTGTACAATGAGCAGTTCTTC.

The chain carries TRBV20-1 and TRBJ2-1; D is uncertain. The CDR3 covers 14 residues. With 1 base removed from V and 9 bases from J, the gap between germline ends came to 16 bases. Germline V gene sequence: CDR1 DFQATT, CDR2 SNEGSKA (reference sequence). In DNA, the CDR3 is TGCAGTGCTAGAGGTACGAGTGGGCTCGGTGAGCAGTTCTTC. Translation: CSARGTSGLGEQFF.

V is TRBV6-1 and J is TRBJ2-2, with TRBD1 matching over 11 bases. V lost 4 bases, J lost 9 bases, and 4 bases stayed unmatched. The V gene's germline CDR1 is MNHNS and CDR2 SASEGT. The CDR3 extends over 14 amino acids. CDR3 coding DNA: TGTGCCAGCAGTGTGGGACAGGGGGTGCGGGAGCTGTTTTTT. Its translation is CASSVGQGVRELFF.

This clonotype was observed a handful of times. The chain is built from TRBV7-9 and TRBJ2-1; no reliable D call. Germline V gene lookup returns CDR1 SEHNR and CDR2 FQNEAQ (reference sequence). V dropped 5 bases and J dropped 6 bases, with 2 bases sitting between them. This CDR3 has 10 amino acids. The CDR3 DNA sequence: TGTGCCAGCAGCCCCAATGAGCAGTTCTTC. Its translation: CASSPNEQFF. The whole variable domain, filled in from reference TRBV7-9 and TRBJ2-1, reads DTGVSQNPRHKITKRGQNVTFRCDPISEHNRLYWYRQTLGQGPEFLTYFQNEAQLEKSRLLSDRFSAERPKGSFSTLEIQRTEQGDSAMYLCASSPNEQFFGPGTRLTVL.

The chain links TRBV18 to TRBJ2-2; tentative D call: TRBD1 (6 bases). Per germline, CDR1 KGHSH and CDR2 LQKENI. V lost 2 bases to trimming and J lost 4 bases, with 8 bases between them. The CDR3 contains 14 residues. The CDR3 nucleotides are TGTGCCAGCTCACCAGAGGACAGCACCGGGGAGCTGTTTTTT. This sequence encodes CASSPEDSTGELFF.

This clonotype appeared many times. CDR3 in amino acids: CASSLTDFQEQFF. DNA for the CDR3: TGTGCCAGCAGTTTAACCGATTTTCAGGAGCAGTTCTTC. V and J are TRBV12-3 or TRBV12-4 and TRBJ2-1; D is unclear. The ends were cut back, 2 bases at V and 10 bases at J, with 12 bases in the middle. This CDR3 has 13 residues.

This clonotype was detected ten times or more. The chain recombines TRBV11-2 with TRBJ1-1, with a possible D match to TRBD1 (5 bases). Trimming removed 8 bases at V and 0 bases at J, with 10 bases between. The CDR3 sequence is 13 residues long. Germline CDR1 and CDR2: SGHAT and FQNNGV. The CDR3 DNA sequence: TGTGCCAGCTCGGCAGGGCTGAACACTGAAGCTTTCTTT. The encoded protein is CASSAGLNTEAFF. Full variable domain (rest looked up from reference TRBV11-2 and TRBJ1-1): EAGVAQSPRYKIIEKRQSVAFWCNPISGHATLYWYQQILGQGPKLLIQFQNNGVVDDSQLPKDRFSAERLKGVDSTLKIQPAKLEDSAVYLCASSAGLNTEAFFGQGTRLTVV.

This chain joins TRBV20-1 and TRBJ2-5, with 9 bases fitting TRBD2. In germline, CDR1 is DFQATT, CDR2 SNEGSKA (reference sequence). V lost 6 bases and J lost 5; bases outside the gene matches: 10. This CDR3 has 14 amino acids. The DNA for the CDR3 is TGCAGTGCGCCTCGGAGCGGGGGGTCGGAGACCCAGTACTTC. Its protein product is CSAPRSGGSETQYF.